Here is one T cell receptor (beta chain) with its context. Its target is not known. Only in-frame clones appear in the TCRdb table, and some are missing; sequencing was by immunoSEQ multiplex PCR. Counted here are approximately 68,000 clones, about nine tenths occurring once; the ten biggest clones make up 15% to 20%. This entry comes from a study of T cell responses to AZD1222 COVID-19 vaccine. V was pared by 4 bases and J by 5 bases, with 7 bases of the junction left unmatched. Looked up from germline, CDR1 is SGHTA and CDR2 is FQGTGA. There are 15 residues in the CDR3. General study results and limits: Donors were chiefly white British, with a greater number of females, and clonal diversity was perhaps underestimated. With two AZD1222 doses given, Spike-specific TCR breadth and depth both rose. Among spike-specific TCRs, nearly half reportedly target unmutated variant regions.

This TCR was recovered from an adult in good health. The sequences come from peripheral blood, collected on day 0 of AZD1222 vaccination. The chain has TRBV7-3 and TRBJ1-3; 8 bases line up with TRBD1. CDR3 DNA: TGTGCCAGCAGCTCCCCCAGGGGGCGCAGAAACACCATATATTTT. This sequence encodes CASSSPRGRRNTIYF.